The 11 T cell receptor beta chains listed next were all sequenced from one sample in a study of T cell responses to AZD1222 COVID-19 vaccine. Repertoires were generated with immunoSEQ multiplex PCR, while TCRdb's copy carries only in-frame clones and drops some. The sample lists over 150,000 clones; 88% were seen once. Specimen: peripheral blood, collected on day 0 of AZD1222 vaccination. The receptors stem from an adult in good health.

The chain employs TRBV5-1 and TRBJ1-1, with TRBD1 matching over 9 bases. From germline, CDR1 is SGHRS and CDR2 YFSETQ. Trimming cost V 5 bases and J 5 bases; bases outside gene matches: 10. The CDR3 runs to 15 residues. The CDR3 DNA is TGCGCCAGCAGTCGCGGGGACAGGGCTCTAACTGAAGCTTTCTTT. Translated, it gives CASSRGDRALTEAFF.

V and J are TRBV10-1 and TRBJ2-1, with D possibly matching TRBD1 (6 bases). CDR3 length: 12 amino acids. V was cut by 10 bases and J by 8 bases, with 15 bases left in between. Germline V gene lookup returns CDR1 WNHNN and CDR2 SYGVQD (reference sequence). CDR3 residues: CATLQGPHEQFF. DNA of the CDR3: TGCGCCACCTTACAGGGCCCGCATGAGCAGTTCTTC.

V gene TRBV6-6 combines with J gene TRBJ2-7; the match to TRBD1 covers 12 bases. CDR3 length: 14 residues. Per the germline V gene, CDR1 is MNHNY and CDR2 is SVGAGI (reference sequence). Germline trimming cut 6 bases from V and 3 bases from J; bases unmatched to any gene: 3. CDR3 in amino acids: CASSRDRGLYEQYF. CDR3 bases: TGTGCCAGCAGCCGGGACAGGGGGCTCTACGAGCAGTACTTC.

This rearrangement joins TRBV7-9 to TRBJ1-1; tentative D call: TRBD1 (5 bases). Germline V gene lookup returns CDR1 SEHNR and CDR2 FQNEAQ (reference sequence). This CDR3 is built from 13 residues. V lost 5 bases to trimming and J lost 2 bases, with 9 bases between them. For the CDR3, the DNA is TGTGCCAGCAGCCTAGGGACCAACACTGAAGCTTTCTTT. Its translation is CASSLGTNTEAFF. The entire variable domain, with the rest obtained from reference TRBV7-9 and TRBJ1-1, is as follows: DTGVSQNPRHKITKRGQNVTFRCDPISEHNRLYWYRQTLGQGPEFLTYFQNEAQLEKSRLLSDRFSAERPKGSFSTLEIQRTEQGDSAMYLCASSLGTNTEAFFGQGTRLTVV.

The chain recombines TRBV19 with TRBJ1-2; D not resolved. This CDR3 comprises 13 residues. Germline V CDR1 and CDR2: LNHDA, SQIVND (reference sequence). The V and J ends lost 4 bases and 4 bases respectively, with 10 bases between them. CDR3 DNA: TGTGCCAGTAGTACCGGGTCGATCTATGGCTACACCTTC. It encodes CASSTGSIYGYTF.

The V and J genes are TRBV6-1 and TRBJ1-2; possible D gene TRBD1, 5 bases. This CDR3 has 13 residues. Germline values: CDR1 MNHNS, CDR2 SASEGT. Trimming took off 3 bases at V and 4 bases at J, with 9 bases between the two ends. CDR3 amino acids: CASSDGAGYGYTF. The CDR3, as DNA: TGTGCCAGCAGTGATGGGGCGGGCTATGGCTACACCTTC.

About this clone itself: This specimen includes other DNA sequences encoding the same CDR3. The chain links TRBV3-1 (or the pseudogene TRBV3-2) to TRBJ2-7; D ambiguous. V was trimmed by 1 base and J by 4 bases, leaving 5 bases between them. CDR3 length equals 12 residues. CDR1 is LGHDT and CDR2 is YNNKEL in the germline V gene (reference sequence). The CDR3 sequence is CASSQVPYEQYF. CDR3 nucleotide sequence: TGTGCCAGCAGCCAAGTCCCGTACGAGCAGTACTTC.

V gene TRBV6-5 combines with J gene TRBJ2-3; 7 nucleotides line up with TRBD1. Germline V gene sequence: CDR1 MNHEY, CDR2 SVGAGI. This CDR3 region has 15 residues. V shed 6 bases and J 2 bases; nucleotides not matched to a gene: 8. CDR3 nucleotide sequence: TGTGCCAGCAGCCCGGGACAGCTAATCACAGATACGCAGTATTTT. It translates to CASSPGQLITDTQYF.

The V and J genes are TRBV7-2 and TRBJ2-1, with D unclear. Deletions cut 5 bases from V and 2 bases from J, with 13 bases between. Germline V gives CDR1 SGHTA, CDR2 FQGNSA. There are 15 residues in the CDR3. The CDR3 region is CASSPAATAYNEQFF. Written as DNA, the CDR3 is TGTGCCAGCAGCCCCGCCGCGACTGCCTACAATGAGCAGTTCTTC.

This chain connects TRBV9 to TRBJ1-3; no clear D. Looked up from germline, CDR1 is SGDLS and CDR2 is YYNGEE. The CDR3 consists of 14 residues. The V end lost 1 base, the J end lost 3 bases, and 8 bases lay between the germline ends. DNA for the CDR3: TGTGCCAGCAGCGTATCTTATATTGGAAACACCATATATTTT. It specifies CASSVSYIGNTIYF.

The J gene is TRBJ2-3, the V gene TRBV6-1; 14 bases match TRBD2. The V segment lost 3 bases and the J segment 5 bases; nucleotides outside the gene matches: 4. The CDR3 contains 16 residues. In germline, CDR1 is MNHNS, CDR2 SASEGT. Written as DNA, the CDR3 is TGTGCCAGCAGTGACGGACTAGCGGGGGGAATAGATACGCAGTATTTT. Translating it yields CASSDGLAGGIDTQYF.